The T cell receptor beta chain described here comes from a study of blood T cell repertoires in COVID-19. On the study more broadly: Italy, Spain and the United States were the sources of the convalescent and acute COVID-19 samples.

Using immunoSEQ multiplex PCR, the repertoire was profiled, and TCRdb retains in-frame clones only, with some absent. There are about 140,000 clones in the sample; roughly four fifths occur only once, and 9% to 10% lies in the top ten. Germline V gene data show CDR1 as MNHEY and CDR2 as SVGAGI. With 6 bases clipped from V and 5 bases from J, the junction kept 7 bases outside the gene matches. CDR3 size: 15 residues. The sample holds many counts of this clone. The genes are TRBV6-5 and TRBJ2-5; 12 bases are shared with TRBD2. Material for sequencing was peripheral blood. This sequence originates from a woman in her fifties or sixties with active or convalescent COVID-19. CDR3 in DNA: TGTGCCAGCAGCCTACTAGCGGGGGGAGGGGAGACCCAGTACTTC. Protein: CASSLLAGGGETQYF.